This record concerns one T cell receptor beta chain sequence. Antigen: not known. Produced via immunoSEQ multiplex PCR; TCRdb's table is partial and in-frame only. This sample has more than 85,000 clones, with about 92% found just once. The CDR3 length is 16 residues. This specimen comes from a study of graft-versus-host responses after intestinal transplantation. Turning to the study itself: Each of the recipients got a multivisceral, liver-intestinal, or isolated intestinal transplant.

Findings and caveats of the study: Recipient marrow contained GvH clones, some of which appeared first in ileum or blood.

V and J are TRBV21-1 and TRBJ1-2. TRBV21-1 is shown as a pseudogene. The receptor was isolated from a human donor who received an intestinal transplant. Specimen: unstimulated CD8+ T cells sorted from spleen or lymph node cells, collected before intestinal transplant. DNA for the CDR3: TGTGCCAGCAGCAAATGGCGGGGGGCGGGGGTTGATGGCTACACCTTC. This translates into CASSKWRGAGVDGYTF.